The entry below describes one TCR beta chain. Its antigen is unidentified. The data were taken from a study of early T cells in non-severe SARS-CoV-2 infection. Study overall: The chains were unpaired, and the sequenced material was bulk RNA from unsorted whole blood.

The CDR3 loop spans 14 amino acids. The ends lost 5 bases at V and 7 bases at J; junction bases unmatched: 7. Germline CDR1 and CDR2: SGHAT and FQNNGV. Unique molecular identifiers were affixed to single, distinct cDNA molecules. TCRdb re-called the 5' RACE reads with MiXCR, one entry per CDR3 protein. This sample yields about 71,000 distinct CDR3 sequences, of which approximately 14% are seen a single time; roughly 3.7% belongs to the top ten. The study's findings and limits: Matches to VDJdb favored anti-spike CD8 responses and missed private and CD4 specificities.

The sequence was collected from an adult who was a healthcare worker with PCR-confirmed SARS-CoV-2 infection or an uninfected control (not recorded which). The gene calls are TRBV11-2 and TRBJ2-7, with 11 bases lining up with TRBD2. The specimen comprised whole blood, sampled at baseline. The CDR3 region is CASSPLTSGIEQYF. CDR3 coding DNA: TGTGCCAGCAGCCCACTGACTAGCGGGATTGAGCAGTACTTC.